The TCR beta chain described here comes from a study of post-analysis software for immune sequencing data (dated by TCRdb to the mid-2010s). In the study overall: Disease courses on record covered relapsing-remitting, secondary progressive and progressive-relapsing multiple sclerosis, though some patients had no subtype annotation. Patient repertoires were compared against 10 to 12 previously published healthy control repertoires from donors aged 6 to 25 years. A subset of samples was prepared in parallel using single-end sample barcoding, then pooled and co-amplified after Illumina adapter ligation. Points the paper makes about the study in general: Four to six TRBV segments, including TRBV5-6, TRBV5-1 and TRBV20-1, were significantly more frequent in patients than controls. Strong co-clustering of samples prepared in the same batch was shown by direct clustering with F measure, prompting a batch-effect correction. Significantly lower normalized Chao1 diversity was found in multiple sclerosis patients than in controls, suggesting substantial peripheral T-cell clonal expansion. The multiple sclerosis patient group was slightly younger than the control group.

Preparation of the library involved PCR. Instrument used: Illumina HiSeq 2500. Unique molecular identifiers were incorporated into TCR beta cDNA libraries to reduce PCR and sequencing biases. Every 1 to 10 million input T cells yielded roughly 0.5 million cDNA molecules, meaning each molecule approximated one T cell. The patient libraries were prepared and sequenced with the same protocol used for the earlier healthy control dataset. Samples belonging to the same batch were prepared together, multiplexed and sequenced on a shared HiSeq lane. On the study's bioinformatics: MIGEC was used to process the raw barcoded reads, and molecular identifier groups with only a single read were discarded before consensus assembly and CDR3 extraction. Clonotype tables were post-analysed with VDJtools, and diversity was normalized by down-sampling all datasets to the smallest sample size. In repertoire overlap clustering, CDR3 amino acid sequences, but not nucleotide sequences, were matched to correct batch-related cross-sample contamination. Through fastp at Q25 and MiXCR, TCRdb rebuilt clones from the public reads, retaining in-frame beta chains. One record per CDR3 amino acid sequence lists the most common genes and DNA. The V and J calls here are based on TCRdb, not the publication. This sample gives fewer than 700,000 distinct CDR3 sequences in total; roughly 46% of them show up just once. Under 2% of the sample is taken by the ten largest.

Germline trimming amounts to 1 base on V and 1 base on J, with 13 as the count of junction bases outside the gene matches. The germline V gene gives CDR1 as MNHEY and CDR2 as SVGAGI. The CDR3 spans 19 residues, from the cysteine through the phenylalanine. The kept DNA is CDR3 alone, 57 bases in frame from the first base. TCR beta repertoires were profiled from peripheral blood of about a dozen young patients with multiple sclerosis to demonstrate the VDJtools post-analysis software. Multiple sclerosis patients were children and adolescents aged about 6 to 15 years. Points on this clonotype: Its antigen is still unknown. Base qualities are not recorded, but no much larger clone differs from it by a single base.

Here the chain combines TRBV6-5 and TRBJ1-1; a stretch of 9 junction bases matches TRBD1. Source material: blood. The source of this sequence is a girl aged 5-17 years with multiple sclerosis. The CDR3 in this case is CASSYLERWTGERNTEAFF. Read as DNA, the sequence is TGTGCCAGCAGTTACTTAGAAAGATGGACAGGGGAGAGGAACACTGAAGCTTTCTTT.